The text below deals with one TCR beta chain. Its antigen is still unknown. The sample belongs to a study of T cells after yellow fever vaccination. Via MiXCR, TCRdb re-called the 5' RACE reads, giving one row per CDR3 protein. The sample has nearly 300,000 distinct CDR3 sequences; about 10% are singletons. Regarding the study as a whole: Few clonotypes appeared in both CD4 and CD8 compartments. Faster peaking, at day 5 versus 15, marked a secondary response that was weaker.

Trimming took off 5 bases at V and 7 bases at J, with 14 bases between the two ends. The CDR3 covers 13 residues. This receptor was obtained from a man younger than 35 who received the YFV17D yellow fever vaccine. Material: CD4+ T cells sorted from PBMCs, obtained 5 days after the yellow fever booster vaccination. The rearrangement joins TRBV12-3 or TRBV12-4 to TRBJ1-2, with a tentative D call TRBD1 (6 bases). The CDR3 protein is CASSEQAQGGYTF. The CDR3 coding sequence is TGTGCCAGCAGTGAACAGGCACAGGGTGGCTACACCTTC.